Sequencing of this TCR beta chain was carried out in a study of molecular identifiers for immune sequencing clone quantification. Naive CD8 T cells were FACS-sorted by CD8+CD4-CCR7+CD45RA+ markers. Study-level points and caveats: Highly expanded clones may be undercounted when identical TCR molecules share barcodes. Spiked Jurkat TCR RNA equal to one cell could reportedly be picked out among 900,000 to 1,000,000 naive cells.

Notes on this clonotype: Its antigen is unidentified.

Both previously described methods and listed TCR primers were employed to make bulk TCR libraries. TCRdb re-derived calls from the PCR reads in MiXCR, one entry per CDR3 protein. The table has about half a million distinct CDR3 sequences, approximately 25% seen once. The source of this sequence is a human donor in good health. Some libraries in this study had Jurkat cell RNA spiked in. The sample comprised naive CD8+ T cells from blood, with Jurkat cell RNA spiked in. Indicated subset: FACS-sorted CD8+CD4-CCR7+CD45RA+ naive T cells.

For the CDR3, the DNA is TGTGCCACCAGTGATTCAGCAGGGGGGAATGAGCAGTTCTTC. Its protein is CATSDSAGGNEQFF. V is TRBV24-1 and J is TRBJ2-1, with D possibly being TRBD1 (7 bases). V lost 2 bases and J lost 7, with 11 bases in between. This CDR3 region has 14 residues. Germline V gives CDR1 KGHDR, CDR2 SFDVKD.